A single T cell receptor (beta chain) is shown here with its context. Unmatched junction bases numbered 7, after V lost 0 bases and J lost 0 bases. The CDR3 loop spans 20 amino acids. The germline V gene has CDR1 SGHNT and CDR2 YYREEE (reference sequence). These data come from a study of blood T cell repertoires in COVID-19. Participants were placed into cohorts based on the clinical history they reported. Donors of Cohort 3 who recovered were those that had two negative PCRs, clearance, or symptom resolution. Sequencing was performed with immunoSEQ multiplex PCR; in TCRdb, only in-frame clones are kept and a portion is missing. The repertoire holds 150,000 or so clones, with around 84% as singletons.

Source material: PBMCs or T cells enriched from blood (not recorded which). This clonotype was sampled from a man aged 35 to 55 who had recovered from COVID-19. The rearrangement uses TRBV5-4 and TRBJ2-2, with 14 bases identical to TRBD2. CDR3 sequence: CASSLERLAGGPSNTGELFF. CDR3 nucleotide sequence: TGTGCCAGCAGCTTGGAACGACTAGCGGGGGGGCCCTCGAACACCGGGGAGCTGTTTTTT.